The 25 T cell receptor beta chains presented below share a single source sample, sequenced in a study of CD8+ T cells in alopecia areata. It was cDNA, reverse transcribed from extracted RNA, that served as the sequencing template. TCRdb's table, derived via immunoSEQ multiplex PCR, lists solely in-frame clones and lacks some. The sample was found to contain 90,000 to 130,000 clones, and every one recurs. The sample comprised lesional skin. These receptors were obtained from a C3H/HeJ mouse with alopecia areata. Strain haplotype at MHC: H2-k.

About this clone: The gene symbols are mouse symbols. The read terminates 4 residues before the CDR3 end, so the remaining end is supplied by the germline J gene. This specimen includes other DNA sequences encoding the same CDR3. V gene TRBV1 combines with J gene TRBJ1-4; D is possibly TRBD1 (6 bases). The germline CDR1 and CDR2 sequences are NSQYPW and LRSPGD (reference sequence). V shed 3 bases and J shed 1 base, with 9 bases lying between them. This CDR3 region has 15 residues. CDR3 protein: CTCSARQASNERLFF. CDR3 DNA (partial): TGCACCTGCAGTGCCAGACAGGCTTCCAACGAA.

This clone was counted between two and nine times. Germline and genes here are mouse. With the read ending 4 residues before the CDR3 end, the germline J gene is used to fill in that end. V usage is TRBV13-2 and J usage is TRBJ2-2; a possible D gene is TRBD1 (6 bases). The CDR3 spans 16 residues. The V gene's germline CDR1 is NNHNN and CDR2 SYGAGS (reference sequence). V was shortened by 0 bases and J by 0 bases, with 9 bases between the two germline ends. CDR3 loop: CASGDGSGANTGQLYF. CDR3 bases read: TGTGCCAGCGGTGATGGGTCAGGGGCAAACACCGGG.

This clone showed up many times. All gene names here are mouse names. The CDR3 is cut off 4 residues early in the read; its end comes from the germline J gene. This CDR3 is also generated by other DNA sequences in the sample. The rearrangement links TRBV1 to TRBJ2-3, with TRBD1 identical over 8 bases. Trimming removed 1 base from V and 1 base from J; junction bases left unmatched: 1. There are 15 residues in the CDR3. In germline, CDR1 is NSQYPW, CDR2 LRSPGD (reference sequence). CDR3 DNA, as far as it was read: TGCACCTGCAGTGCAGCAGGGGGCCGTGCAGAA. It encodes CTCSAAGGRAE. The entire CDR3 is CTCSAAGGRAETLYF.

There are a few counts of this clone. These gene names are mouse names. Coverage ceases 4 residues before the CDR3 finishes, and the germline J gene fills in the end. The chain joins TRBV1 to TRBJ1-1; 7 bases fit TRBD1. V shed 4 bases and J 1 base; nucleotides not matched to a gene: 3. The germline gives CDR1 NSQYPW, CDR2 LRSPGD (reference sequence). The CDR3 has 14 residues. Partial CDR3 DNA: TGCACCTGCAGTGGACAGGGTATGAACACA. As protein: CTCSGQGMNT. The CDR3 as a whole reads CTCSGQGMNTEVFF.

Notes on this clone: Gene names are the mouse ones. The missing CDR3 end, 4 residues past where the read stops, is filled in from the germline J gene. The rearrangement links TRBV13-2 to TRBJ2-3; 10 bases line up with TRBD1. The CDR3 loop spans 16 amino acids. Per the germline V gene, CDR1 is NNHNN and CDR2 is SYGAGS (reference sequence). Germline trimming cut 1 base from V and 1 base from J; bases unmatched to any gene: 3. The CDR3 loop reads CASGDRTGGGAETLYF. CDR3 DNA (partial): TGTGCCAGCGGTGATCGGACAGGGGGTGGTGCAGAA.

As regards this clone: The gene names given are mouse names. The CDR3 end lies 4 residues beyond the end of the read and is filled in from the germline J gene. The chain links TRBV1 to TRBJ2-5; D uncertain. Germline V gene lookup returns CDR1 NSQYPW and CDR2 LRSPGD (reference sequence). The CDR3 is made up of 11 amino acids. The CDR3 spells CTCKQGDTQYF. The CDR3 DNA, read in part, is TGCACCTGCAAGCAAGGGGAC.

Regarding this clone: Mouse names are used for the genes. The read finishes 4 residues shy of the CDR3 end, and the germline J gene is used to complete it. The rearrangement joins TRBV19 to TRBJ1-2, with D perhaps matching TRBD1 (6 bases). Per germline, CDR1 FNHDT and CDR2 SITEND (reference sequence). The CDR3 contains 12 residues. The DNA read from the CDR3 is TGTGCCAGCAGTATCAGGGGTAGC. Its translation is CASSIRGS. The entire CDR3 reads CASSIRGSDYTF. Full variable domain (rest looked up from reference TRBV19 and TRBJ1-2): GGIITQTPKFLIGQEGQKLTLKCQQNFNHDTMYWYRQDSGKGLRLIYYSITENDLQKGDLSEGYDASREKKSSFSLTVTSAQKNEMAVFLCASSIRGSDYTFGSGTRLLVI.

Note on this clone: Mouse gene names apply. With the read ending 4 residues before the CDR3 end, the germline J gene is used to fill in that end. The rearrangement links TRBV16 to TRBJ2-3; 10 positions match TRBD1. This CDR3 has 15 residues. V gave up 6 bases and J gave up 1 base; unmatched junction bases: 4. The germline CDR1 and CDR2 sequences are SGHSA and FRNQAP. Incomplete CDR3 DNA: TGTGCAAGCAGTCCCGGGACAGGGGGTGCAGAA. Amino acid sequence: CASSPGTGGAE. The full CDR3 protein reads CASSPGTGGAETLYF.

This clone was seen ten or more times. Germline and genes: mouse. From the germline J gene comes the end of the CDR3, since the read stops 4 residues before it. V is TRBV13-3 and J is TRBJ2-7; possible D gene TRBD2, 6 bases. V was cut by 5 bases and J by 1 base, with 7 bases left in between. The germline V gene encodes CDR1 NNHDY and CDR2 SYVADS. This CDR3 is built from 12 residues. This CDR3 reads CASRGTSYEQYF. CDR3 DNA (partial): TGTGCCAGCAGGGGGACTTCCTAT.

Concerning this clone: The gene names here belong to mouse. The read finishes 4 residues shy of the CDR3 end, and the germline J gene is used to complete it. The genes are TRBV19 and TRBJ1-4; TRBD1 matches at 10 bases. The germline V gene encodes CDR1 FNHDT and CDR2 SITEND (reference sequence). This CDR3 is 17 amino acids long. Trimming removed 5 bases from V and 0 bases from J; junction bases left unmatched: 7. Here the CDR3 reads CASSLGTGDISNERLFF. The sequenced part of the CDR3 DNA is TGTGCCAGCAGCCTTGGGACAGGGGACATTTCCAACGAA.

With regard to this clone: Gene names and germline match the mouse. Read data end 4 residues before the CDR3 end; the end is taken from the germline J gene. This chain joins TRBV13-2 and TRBJ1-1; D call uncertain. V gave up 1 base and J gave up 4 bases, with 11 bases separating them. Germline assignment: CDR1 NNHNN and CDR2 SYGAGS (reference sequence). This CDR3 comprises 14 residues. The chain's CDR3 is CASGDRSSSTEVFF. The sequenced part of the CDR3 DNA is TGTGCCAGCGGTGATAGAAGCAGCTCCACA.

In the case of this clone: Genes and germline come from the mouse. The read falls 4 residues short of the CDR3 end, and the missing part is taken from the germline J gene. The chain couples TRBV1 to TRBJ2-3; D is unclear. V was shortened by 6 bases and J by 0 bases, with 7 bases between the two germline ends. The CDR3 is 13 amino acids. Germline V gives CDR1 NSQYPW, CDR2 LRSPGD (reference sequence). CDR3 bases read: TGCACCTGCAGGGGTGGGAGTGCAGAA. It codes for CTCRGGSAE. The entire CDR3 sequence reads CTCRGGSAETLYF.

A few counts support this clone. Gene names are mouse gene names. The sequenced CDR3 bases are TGCACCTGCAGTGCAGGACTGGGGGGTTATTATGCT. It encodes CTCSAGLGGYYA. The CDR3, in full, reads CTCSAGLGGYYAEQFF. The chain employs TRBV1 and TRBJ2-1, with 10 bases matching TRBD2. The read halts 4 residues ahead of the CDR3 end, with the missing end drawn from the germline J gene. Germline assignment: CDR1 NSQYPW and CDR2 LRSPGD (reference sequence). Trimming took 1 base from V and 4 from J; bases not matched to a gene: 4. The CDR3 sequence is 16 residues long.

This clone turned up a few times. Gene names follow the mouse nomenclature. The CDR3 end is not reached by the read, which stops 4 residues before it; the germline J gene fills it in. The chain has TRBV13-3 and TRBJ2-3; D not certain. This CDR3 contains 15 residues. Trimming took off 0 bases at V and 1 base at J, with 9 bases between the two ends. CDR1 and CDR2 (germline): NNHDY, SYVADS. Incomplete CDR3 DNA: TGTGCCAGCAGTGATGCCCTCACAGGTGCAGAA. It is translated as CASSDALTGAE. From start to end, the CDR3 is CASSDALTGAETLYF.

This clone has at least ten counts. Genes and germline are mouse. The read falls 4 residues short of the CDR3 end, and the missing part is taken from the germline J gene. J is TRBJ1-2 and V is TRBV13-3; 7 nucleotides match TRBD1. Germline CDR1 is NNHDY and CDR2 is SYVADS. J gave up 3 bases and V 6 bases, and 2 bases lay outside the gene matches. The CDR3 has 12 amino acids. The CDR3 sequence is CASNQGDSDYTF. The CDR3 DNA, read in part, is TGTGCCAGCAACCAGGGGGACTCC.

The sample holds a few counts of this clone. Mouse germline and gene names are used. With the read ending 4 residues before the CDR3 end, the germline J gene is used to fill in that end. The V call is TRBV19, the J call TRBJ1-1, with 9 bases fitting TRBD1. CDR3 size: 15 residues. Losses at the gene ends were 2 bases for V and 1 base for J; bases not matched to a gene: 3. The V gene's germline CDR1 is FNHDT and CDR2 SITEND (reference sequence). The chain's CDR3 is CASSIGTGRNTEVFF. The CDR3 bases that were read are TGTGCCAGCAGTATTGGGACAGGGAGGAACACA. Based on the CDR3 plus reference TRBV19 and TRBJ1-1, the full variable domain is GGIITQTPKFLIGQEGQKLTLKCQQNFNHDTMYWYRQDSGKGLRLIYYSITENDLQKGDLSEGYDASREKKSSFSLTVTSAQKNEMAVFLCASSIGTGRNTEVFFGKGTRLTVV.

For this clone: There is a difference at residue 11 between the TCRdb protein and the DNA translation, so the protein given here was translated from the DNA. The gene names given are mouse names. The read is 3 residues too short to cover the CDR3 end, so that end is filled in from the germline J gene. The V and J genes are TRBV19 and TRBJ1-6; 11 bases line up with TRBD1. TRBJ1-6 is designated an ORF whose function remains uncertain. The CDR3 spans 14 residues. Germline lookup yields CDR1 FNHDT and CDR2 SITEND (reference sequence). V lost 2 bases, J lost 10 bases, and 2 bases stayed unmatched. The sequenced CDR3 bases are TGTGCCAGCAGTATGCGGGACAGGGGGTCGCCC. Translating gives CASSMRDRGSP. The full CDR3 sequence reads CASSMRDRGSPLYF.

Details on this clone: Germline and genes here are mouse. Sequencing ends 4 residues short of the CDR3 end; the germline J gene provides the rest. The V and J genes are TRBV19 and TRBJ2-2; TRBD2 is a possible D gene (7 bases). Trimming took off 5 bases at V and 4 bases at J, with 12 bases between the two ends. This CDR3 region has 14 residues. Germline V gene data show CDR1 as FNHDT and CDR2 as SITEND (reference sequence). Partial CDR3 DNA: TGTGCCAGCAGGATCTGGGGGCCCACCGGG. Its protein product is CASRIWGPTG. The full CDR3 sequence reads CASRIWGPTGQLYF.

Regarding this clone: Genes here carry mouse names. The read is 4 residues too short to cover the CDR3 end, so that end is filled in from the germline J gene. The chain recombines TRBV13-3 with TRBJ2-5; D not resolved. Germline lookup yields CDR1 NNHDY and CDR2 SYVADS. This CDR3 comprises 14 residues. Trimming removed 4 bases from V and 0 bases from J, with 9 bases in between. The DNA read from the CDR3 is TGTGCCAGCAGTCCGCAGTTTAACCAAGAC. Amino acid sequence: CASSPQFNQD. The entire CDR3 sequence reads CASSPQFNQDTQYF.

In its sample, this clone was seen a few times. Here the gene names and germline are mouse. CDR3 loop: CTCSADRRGDQDTQYF. The part of the CDR3 DNA that was read is TGCACCTGCAGTGCAGATCGACGGGGGGACCAAGAC. The chain recombines TRBV1 with TRBJ2-5; D is possibly TRBD2 (6 bases). The DNA ends 4 residues before the CDR3 does, and the rest of the CDR3 is filled in from the germline J gene. Germline CDR1 reads NSQYPW; CDR2 reads LRSPGD (reference sequence). V lost 0 bases and J 1 base, leaving 11 bases between the germline ends. There are 16 residues in the CDR3.

Points on this clone: Gene names are mouse gene names. The observed sequence ends 4 residues before the CDR3 terminus, with the missing tail filled in from the germline J gene. This sequence joins TRBV13-3 and TRBJ2-4; D call uncertain. Germline values: CDR1 NNHDY, CDR2 SYVADS. The CDR3 length is 15 residues. Trimming shortened V by 1 base and J by 0 bases, and 9 bases separated the two germline ends. The CDR3 is CASSDSTASQNTLYF. The part of the CDR3 DNA that was read is TGTGCCAGCAGTGATAGTACTGCTAGTCAAAAC.

About this clone: Gene names and germline match the mouse. With the read ending 4 residues before the CDR3 end, the germline J gene is used to fill in that end. The chain recombines TRBV19 with TRBJ2-3; 9 positions agree with TRBD1. The CDR3 has 15 residues. J was trimmed by 0 bases and V by 4 bases; bases with no gene match: 3. The germline V gene encodes CDR1 FNHDT and CDR2 SITEND (reference sequence). CDR3 bases read: TGTGCCAGCAGTTACAGGGGGCGGAGTGCAGAA. Protein: CASSYRGRSAE. The whole CDR3 protein reads CASSYRGRSAETLYF.

In this sample, this clone turned up a few times. TCRdb and the translated DNA give different amino acids at residue 13; the protein presented here is the one translated from the DNA. Gene names denote mouse genes. The DNA ends 3 residues before the CDR3 does, and the rest of the CDR3 is filled in from the germline J gene. The chain uses TRBV13-3 and TRBJ1-3, with 8 positions matching TRBD1. This CDR3 is built from 16 residues. Unmatched junction bases numbered 8, after V lost 6 bases and J lost 0 bases. CDR1 and CDR2 (germline): NNHDY, SYVADS. This CDR3 reads CASTPDRAFSGNTLYF. The DNA read from the CDR3 is TGTGCCAGCACCCCGGACAGGGCCTTTTCTGGAAATACG.

At least ten counts were recorded for this clone. Mouse gene names apply. The sequence runs out 4 residues before the end of the CDR3; the remainder is reconstructed from the germline J gene. The chain carries TRBV1 and TRBJ2-1, with TRBD1 identical over 9 bases. Germline CDR1 is NSQYPW and CDR2 is LRSPGD (reference sequence). After removal of 4 bases from V and 0 bases from J, the junction contained 1 base not matched to a gene. The CDR3 extends over 15 amino acids. CDR3 protein: CTCSGQGDNYAEQFF. The CDR3 bases that were read are TGCACCTGCAGTGGACAGGGGGATAACTATGCT.

As for this clone: Germline and genes: mouse. With the read ending 4 residues before the CDR3 end, the germline J gene is used to fill in that end. J is TRBJ2-4 and V is TRBV13-3; a possible D gene is TRBD1 (5 bases). CDR1 NNHDY and CDR2 SYVADS come from the germline V gene. V lost 1 base, J lost 0 bases, and 12 bases lay in between. The CDR3 length is 16 residues. Partial CDR3 DNA: TGTGCCAGCAGTGATATGCAGGGCCGCAGTCAAAAC. Protein: CASSDMQGRSQN. The full CDR3 sequence reads CASSDMQGRSQNTLYF.